This T cell receptor beta chain was found in a study of blood T cell repertoires in COVID-19. Across the whole study: Sites in the United States, Italy and Spain provided acute and convalescent COVID-19 samples. T cells, B-cell-depleted T cells, or PBMCs provided the cDNA or gDNA that served as material.

With 9 bases removed from V and 2 bases from J, the gap between germline ends came to 20 bases. The CDR3 contains 16 residues. The germline CDR1 and CDR2 sequences are LNHDA and SQIVND (reference sequence). In the authors' workflow: The assay estimated nucleated cells by amplifying reference gene primers. Measured with immunoSEQ multiplex PCR; TCRdb has only the in-frame clones, and not every one. The DNA gave D and trimming, while V, J and clone size come from that table. The sample includes 85,000 to 130,000 clones, around nine tenths of them seen just once. V and J are TRBV19 and TRBJ1-5, with D possibly being TRBD1 (5 bases). Sequencing was performed on peripheral blood. This TCR came from a man aged 70-80 years with acute or convalescent COVID-19. The CDR3 sequence is CASRRGGAGGNQPQHF. The CDR3 nucleotides are TGTGCCAGCAGACGGGGAGGGGCGGGAGGCAATCAGCCCCAGCATTTT.